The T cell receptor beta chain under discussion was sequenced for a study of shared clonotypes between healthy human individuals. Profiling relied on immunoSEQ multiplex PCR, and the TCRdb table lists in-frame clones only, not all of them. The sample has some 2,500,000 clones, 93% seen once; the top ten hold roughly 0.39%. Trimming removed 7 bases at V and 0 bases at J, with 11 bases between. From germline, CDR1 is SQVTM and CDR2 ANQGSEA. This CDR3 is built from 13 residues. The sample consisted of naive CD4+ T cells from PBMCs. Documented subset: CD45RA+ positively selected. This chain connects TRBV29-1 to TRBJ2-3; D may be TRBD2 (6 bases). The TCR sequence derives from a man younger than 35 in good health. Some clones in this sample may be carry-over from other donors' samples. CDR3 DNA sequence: TGCAGCGCTCTAGCGCCTAGCACAGATACGCAGTATTTT. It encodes CSALAPSTDTQYF.